The clone carrying this TCR beta chain has just a few counts. Its antigen is currently unknown. Germline CDR1 SGHRS, CDR2 YFSETQ. Germline trimming cut 2 bases from V and 3 bases from J; bases unmatched to any gene: 9. The CDR3 spans 17 residues. Unique-molecular-identifier-tagged TCR beta cDNA libraries were used. From around 1 to 10 million T cells, 400,000 to 500,000 cDNA molecules were obtained. TCRdb passed the PCR reads through MiXCR, listing each CDR3 protein once. The repertoire consists of fewer than 900,000 distinct CDR3 sequences, with approximately 44% occurring once and the leading ten covering roughly 4.9%. These data come from a study of post-analysis software for immune sequencing data. Overall study context: There were relapsing-remitting, secondary progressive and progressive-relapsing multiple sclerosis among the disease courses included. Study conclusions and caveats: Significantly lower normalized Chao1 diversity was seen in multiple sclerosis patients than in controls. When patients were compared with controls, five TRBV segments were more frequent, TRBV5-6, TRBV5-1 and TRBV20-1 among them. With F measure, samples from one preparation batch clustered together strongly.

This sequence originates from a girl between 5 and 17 years old with multiple sclerosis. The rearrangement uses TRBV5-1 and TRBJ2-1; TRBD2 aligns across 9 bases. Sequenced input: blood. This CDR3 is CASSLNPTSGNYNEQFF. As DNA, the CDR3 is TGCGCCAGCAGCTTAAATCCGACTAGCGGAAACTACAATGAGCAGTTCTTC.